This T cell receptor (beta chain) was sequenced in a study of brain T cells in children with intractable seizures. Time point denoted: blood from clinic visit 5 months post-surgery; TSC patient then seizure free. Sequencing was performed with immunoSEQ multiplex PCR; in TCRdb, only in-frame clones are kept and a portion is missing. The repertoire includes hundreds of thousands of clones, about 94% of them detected once, and 5.7% sits in the top ten. Trimming pared 4 bases from V and 1 base from J, leaving 18 bases between. Germline V gene lookup returns CDR1 SGHRS and CDR2 YFSETQ. The CDR3 totals 18 residues.

This specimen consisted of peripheral blood, obtained approximately 5 months after surgery. The chain combines TRBV5-1 with TRBJ2-6; TRBD2 is a possible D gene (6 bases). The receptor comes from a boy under three years old with tuberous sclerosis and intractable seizures. The CDR3 here is CASSIPTSRWSGANVLTF. In DNA form, the CDR3 reads TGCGCCAGCAGCATCCCGACTAGTAGGTGGTCTGGGGCCAACGTCCTGACTTTC.